The clone carrying this T cell receptor beta chain has a handful of counts. TCRdb reanalysed the 5' RACE reads using MiXCR and keeps one entry per CDR3 protein. The table shows over 600,000 distinct CDR3 sequences, with about 20% occurring only once. The source of the sample is a study of identical twins. The CDR3 covers 16 residues. The trim removed 5 bases at V and 14 bases at J, leaving 13 bases unmatched. The V gene's germline CDR1 is SGHTA and CDR2 FQGNSA. These data were also filed under a second study, of T cells expressing NK-cell markers. That paper states: One of the eight sequenced donors was seronegative, whereas the other seven were HCMV-seropositive. Several donors' CD3+CD56-NKG2C+ cells were dominated by the same clonotypes. Whether the expanded NKG2C+ T cell clones recognized HCMV remained unclear.

V gene TRBV7-2 combines with J gene TRBJ2-1, with 15 nucleotides matching TRBD2. The source material was PBMCs. The source is a woman aged 18-35 years in good health. CDR3 residues: CASSPPGLAGGGMEFF. CDR3 nucleotide sequence: TGTGCCAGCAGCCCCCCAGGACTAGCGGGAGGGGGAATGGAGTTCTTC.